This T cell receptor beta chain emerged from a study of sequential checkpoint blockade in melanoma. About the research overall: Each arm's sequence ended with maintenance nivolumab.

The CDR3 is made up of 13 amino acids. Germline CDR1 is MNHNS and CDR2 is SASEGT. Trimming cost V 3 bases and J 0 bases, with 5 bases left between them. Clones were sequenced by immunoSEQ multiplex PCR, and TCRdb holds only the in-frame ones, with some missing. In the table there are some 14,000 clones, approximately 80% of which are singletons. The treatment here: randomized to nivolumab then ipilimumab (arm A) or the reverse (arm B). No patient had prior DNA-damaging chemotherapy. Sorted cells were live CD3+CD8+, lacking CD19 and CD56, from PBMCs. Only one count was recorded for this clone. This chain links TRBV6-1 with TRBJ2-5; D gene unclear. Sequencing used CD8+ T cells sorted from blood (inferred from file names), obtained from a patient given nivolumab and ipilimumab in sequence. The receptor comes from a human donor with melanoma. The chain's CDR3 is CASSDDNQETQYF. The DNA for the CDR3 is TGTGCCAGCAGTGATGACAACCAAGAGACCCAGTACTTC.